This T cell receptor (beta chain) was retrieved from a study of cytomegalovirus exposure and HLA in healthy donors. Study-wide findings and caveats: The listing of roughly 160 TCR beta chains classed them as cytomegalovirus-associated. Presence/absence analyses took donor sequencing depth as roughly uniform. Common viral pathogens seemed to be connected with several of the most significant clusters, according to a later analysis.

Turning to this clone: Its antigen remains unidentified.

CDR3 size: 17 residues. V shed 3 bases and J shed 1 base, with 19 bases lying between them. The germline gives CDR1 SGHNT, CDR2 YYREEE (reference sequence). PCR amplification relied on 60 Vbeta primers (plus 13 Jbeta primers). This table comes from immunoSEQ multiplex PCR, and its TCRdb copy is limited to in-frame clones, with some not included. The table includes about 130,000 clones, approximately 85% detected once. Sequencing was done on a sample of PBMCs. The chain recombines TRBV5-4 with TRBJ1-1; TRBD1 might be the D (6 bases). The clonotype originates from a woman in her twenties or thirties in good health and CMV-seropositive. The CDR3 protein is CASSWITGLRRNTEAFF. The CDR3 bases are TGTGCCAGCAGCTGGATAACAGGGCTGAGAAGGAACACTGAAGCTTTCTTT.